The 24 T cell receptor beta chains below were found in one sample sequenced in a study of identical twins. TCRdb fed the 5' RACE reads into MiXCR, producing one record per CDR3 protein. The sample includes approximately 590,000 distinct CDR3 sequences, roughly 9.9% of them seen just once. The same sample was also studied in work on yellow fever vaccine responses in identical twins.

Input material: PBMCs. The receptors were sampled from a woman younger than 35 in good health.

This clonotype appeared many times. The rearrangement uses TRBV4-3 and TRBJ2-1; tentative D call: TRBD2 (6 bases). Between the trimmed V and J ends, which lost 0 bases and 12 bases, there was a span of 12 bases. Germline CDR1 is LGHNA and CDR2 is YSLEER. The CDR3 loop spans 13 amino acids. As DNA, the CDR3 is TGCGCCAGCAGCCAAGACGCCCATAGCGGGCAGTTCTTC. This encodes CASSQDAHSGQFF.

This clonotype has at least ten counts. This CDR3 reads CASSPGDTPFWETQYF. For the CDR3, the DNA is TGTGCCAGCTCACCTGGGGACACCCCTTTTTGGGAGACCCAGTACTTC. The rearrangement joins TRBV18 to TRBJ2-5; tentatively, D is TRBD1 (6 bases). This CDR3 comprises 16 residues. In germline, CDR1 is KGHSH, CDR2 LQKENI. The V end lost 3 bases, the J end lost 5 bases, and 19 bases lay between the germline ends.

There are a few counts of this clonotype. The chain uses TRBV29-1 and TRBJ2-7; possibly TRBD1 or TRBD2 for D (5 bases each). In germline, CDR1 is SQVTM, CDR2 ANQGSEA. The CDR3 covers 15 residues. V lost 3 bases and J lost 0, with 15 bases in between. The CDR3: CSVDDSGHSSYEQYF. The CDR3 region has the DNA TGCAGCGTTGATGACAGCGGTCATAGCTCCTACGAGCAGTACTTC.

There are a few counts of this clonotype. The chain combines TRBV24-1 with TRBJ2-5; TRBD1 agrees at 7 bases. Germline V gene data show CDR1 as KGHDR and CDR2 as SFDVKD. The trim removed 1 base at V and 2 bases at J, leaving 3 bases unmatched. The CDR3 has 15 amino acids. CDR3 amino acids: CATSDLGGPQETQYF. The CDR3 nucleotides read TGTGCCACCAGTGATTTAGGGGGCCCTCAAGAGACCCAGTACTTC.

This clonotype was detected many times. The chain couples TRBV6-1 to TRBJ2-5; the D call may be TRBD1 or TRBD2 (5 bases each). The CDR3 is 15 residues long. V gave up 6 bases and J gave up 5 bases, with 19 bases separating them. Germline lookup yields CDR1 MNHNS and CDR2 SASEGT. CDR3 bases: TGTGCCAGCAGCGAGAGGGGTGGATTCAGGGAGACCCAGTACTTC. Amino acids: CASSERGGFRETQYF.

This clonotype was seen many times. The rearrangement links TRBV20-1 to TRBJ2-1; 12 bases are a match to TRBD2. Germline V lookup: CDR1 DFQATT, CDR2 SNEGSKA (reference sequence). After removal of 0 bases from V and 11 bases from J, the junction contained 11 bases not matched to a gene. The CDR3 length is 16 residues. CDR3 bases: TGCAGTGCTAGAGATAGTACTAGCGGGGGGCCGGTTAAGCAGTTCTTC. Protein: CSARDSTSGGPVKQFF.

The rearrangement uses TRBV5-1 and TRBJ2-4; TRBD1 agrees at 7 bases. The CDR3 has 14 amino acids. The trim removed 4 bases at V and 1 base at J, leaving 2 bases unmatched. Germline-derived CDR1 and CDR2 are SGHRS and YFSETQ. The CDR3: CASSATGAKNIQYF. CDR3 in DNA: TGCGCCAGCAGCGCGACAGGGGCCAAAAACATTCAGTACTTC.

There are a few counts of this clonotype. The J gene is TRBJ2-7, the V gene TRBV28; D could derive from TRBD1 or TRBD2 (5 bases each). Trimming stripped 8 bases from V and 3 bases from J, with 20 bases between. Germline CDR1 and CDR2: MDHEN and SYDVKM. The CDR3 loop spans 15 amino acids. CDR3 nucleotides: TGTGCCAGCTCAACTACCAAGGGGACCGTCTACGAGCAGTACTTC. Translating it yields CASSTTKGTVYEQYF.

This clonotype was observed a handful of times. The rearrangement links TRBV28 to TRBJ1-2; D is ambiguous. This CDR3 comprises 13 residues. From germline, CDR1 is MDHEN and CDR2 SYDVKM. The V end was cut by 1 base, the J end by 7 bases, with 10 bases between. The CDR3 loop is CASSLFSLGGYTF. DNA for the CDR3: TGTGCCAGCAGTTTATTTAGCCTTGGTGGCTACACCTTC.

This clonotype occurred many times. The rearrangement links TRBV5-1 to TRBJ1-2, with 9 positions matching TRBD1. Trimming cost V 1 base and J 2 bases; bases outside gene matches: 9. The germline V gene has CDR1 SGHRS and CDR2 YFSETQ. CDR3 length: 17 residues. CDR3 nucleotide sequence: TGCGCCAGCAGCTTGTACGCACGGGACAGGGTAAACTATGGCTACACCTTC. Translating it yields CASSLYARDRVNYGYTF.

The chain combines TRBV2 with TRBJ2-5, with a tentative D call TRBD2 (6 bases). Between the trimmed V and J ends, which lost 8 bases and 1 base, there was a span of 11 bases. The CDR3 has 13 residues. Germline CDR1 is SNHLY and CDR2 is FYNNEI. In nucleotides, the CDR3 is TGTGCCAGCGGCCTAGCGACCCAAGAGACCCAGTACTTC. Amino acids: CASGLATQETQYF. Using reference TRBV2 and TRBJ2-5 for the parts outside the CDR3, the full variable domain is EPEVTQTPSHQVTQMGQEVILRCVPISNHLYFYWYRQILGQKVEFLVSFYNNEISEKSEIFDDQFSVERPDGSNFTLKIRSTKLEDSAMYFCASGLATQETQYFGPGTRLLVL.

The V gene is TRBV5-1, the J gene TRBJ2-7; 10 positions match TRBD1. Germline assignment: CDR1 SGHRS and CDR2 YFSETQ. The CDR3 totals 17 residues. Trimming removed 4 bases from V and 6 bases from J; junction bases left unmatched: 16. CDR3 bases: TGCGCCAGCAGCCTCCGGGACAGGGGCCCCGGGGGGGGCGAGCAGTACTTC. Translation gives CASSLRDRGPGGGEQYF. The complete variable domain, with remaining parts taken from reference TRBV5-1 and TRBJ2-7, reads KAGVTQTPRYLIKTRGQQVTLSCSPISGHRSVSWYQQTPGQGLQFLFEYFSETQRNKGNFPGRFSGRQFSNSRSEMNVSTLELGDSALYLCASSLRDRGPGGGEQYFGPGTRLTVT.

The V gene is TRBV2, the J gene TRBJ2-1; a weak D match, TRBD1 (5 bases). The CDR3 runs 13 residues. The germline V gene has CDR1 SNHLY and CDR2 FYNNEI. Trimming cost V 8 bases and J 2 bases, with 10 bases left between them. The CDR3 reads CASGKGTYNEQFF. The CDR3 DNA reads as TGTGCCAGCGGGAAGGGGACCTACAATGAGCAGTTCTTC.

This clonotype was seen more than once but under ten times. This rearrangement joins TRBV30 to TRBJ1-6; D is uncertain. The V and J ends lost 2 bases and 5 bases respectively, with 4 bases between them. Looked up from germline, CDR1 is GTSNPN and CDR2 is SVGIG (reference sequence). The CDR3 has 12 amino acids. The CDR3 region has the DNA TGTGCCTGGAGTAGTGATAATTCACCCCTCCACTTT. This gives the protein CAWSSDNSPLHF.

The rearrangement joins TRBV7-9 to TRBJ2-3; no reliable D call. The V gene's germline CDR1 is SEHNR and CDR2 FQNEAQ (reference sequence). V lost 5 bases to trimming and J lost 6 bases, with 21 bases between them. CDR3 length equals 16 residues. The CDR3 bases are TGTGCCAGCAGCCCCGGATTCGCCGACTCATCGGATACGCAGTATTTT. Translating gives CASSPGFADSSDTQYF. Supplemented by reference TRBV7-9 and TRBJ2-3, the full variable domain reads DTGVSQNPRHKITKRGQNVTFRCDPISEHNRLYWYRQTLGQGPEFLTYFQNEAQLEKSRLLSDRFSAERPKGSFSTLEIQRTEQGDSAMYLCASSPGFADSSDTQYFGPGTRLTVL.

This chain joins TRBV4-2 and TRBJ2-4; D possibly corresponds to TRBD2 (5 bases). V was pared by 3 bases and J by 1 base, with 16 bases between. The CDR3 contains 17 residues. CDR1 is LGHNA, CDR2 YNFKEQ, per germline. CDR3 bases: TGTGCCAGCAGCCACATCGGGAAGGAGCGGGCCAAAAACATTCAGTACTTC. Protein: CASSHIGKERAKNIQYF.

There are a few counts of this clonotype. The rearrangement links TRBV6-5 to TRBJ1-6; D gene unclear. The germline V gene encodes CDR1 MNHEY and CDR2 SVGAGI. The V gene lost 2 bases and the J gene lost 4 bases, with 9 bases spanning the gap. The CDR3 covers 15 residues. DNA for the CDR3: TGTGCCAGCAGTTACGAAACCGAATATAATTCACCCCTCCACTTT. This codes for CASSYETEYNSPLHF.

Only a few counts were recorded for this clonotype. V is TRBV7-9 and J is TRBJ1-3, with TRBD1 matching 8 bases. The CDR3 contains 14 residues. Germline V gives CDR1 SEHNR, CDR2 FQNEAQ (reference sequence). V shed 5 bases and J 10 bases; nucleotides not matched to a gene: 10. CDR3 region: CASSPTTGEVTIYF. Here the CDR3 DNA reads TGTGCCAGCAGCCCGACGACAGGGGAAGTAACCATATATTTT.

This clonotype was observed at least ten times. This CDR3 reads CATSSLGRGLYNEQFF. The DNA of the CDR3 is TGTGCCACCAGCAGTCTGGGACGGGGGCTATACAATGAGCAGTTCTTC. V and J are TRBV15 and TRBJ2-1; D is possibly TRBD1 or TRBD2 (6 bases each). The V end was cut by 3 bases, the J end by 4 bases, with 16 bases between. Germline V gene lookup returns CDR1 LNHNV and CDR2 YYDKDF (reference sequence). This CDR3 region has 16 residues.

This clonotype was seen ten or more times. The chain uses TRBV9 and TRBJ2-3; D call uncertain. Germline CDR1 reads SGDLS; CDR2 reads YYNGEE. The CDR3 spans 15 residues. With 0 bases removed from V and 1 base from J, the gap between germline ends came to 9 bases. As DNA, the CDR3 is TGTGCCAGCAGCGTAGAGGATACCCGCACAGATACGCAGTATTTT. This codes for CASSVEDTRTDTQYF.

V usage is TRBV4-1 and J usage is TRBJ2-1; D is possibly TRBD1 (5 bases). The V gene lost 5 bases and the J gene lost 5 bases, with 22 bases spanning the gap. The CDR3 loop spans 17 amino acids. The germline gives CDR1 MGHRA, CDR2 YSYEKL. The CDR3 DNA reads as TGCGCCAGCAGCTACATATCAGACAGCCCGTTGCACAATGAGCAGTTCTTC. As protein: CASSYISDSPLHNEQFF.

This clonotype was observed many times. This rearrangement joins TRBV9 to TRBJ2-1; 9 bases align to TRBD1. The germline V gene has CDR1 SGDLS and CDR2 YYNGEE. This CDR3 contains 16 residues. The trim removed 0 bases at V and 1 base at J, leaving 2 bases unmatched. The DNA for the CDR3 is TGTGCCAGCAGCGTAGCACAGGGGGCATCCTACAATGAGCAGTTCTTC. This translates into CASSVAQGASYNEQFF.

This clonotype was observed a few times. The DNA for the CDR3 is TGTGCCAGCAGCCGATCGACTAGCGGGTCTTACGAGCAGTACTTC. It translates to CASSRSTSGSYEQYF. The chain has TRBV7-8 and TRBJ2-7; 10 nucleotides align to TRBD2. CDR1 is SGHVS, CDR2 FQNEAQ, per germline. Unmatched junction bases numbered 8, after V lost 5 bases and J lost 4 bases. The CDR3 sequence is 15 residues long.

The genes are TRBV24-1 and TRBJ2-5; a weak D match, TRBD1 (6 bases). This CDR3 has 16 residues. Germline CDR1 reads KGHDR; CDR2 reads SFDVKD. V dropped 6 bases and J dropped 2 bases, with 18 bases sitting between them. The DNA of the CDR3 is TGTGCCACCAGTACAATAGACAGGATGGAACAAGAGACCCAGTACTTC. This sequence encodes CATSTIDRMEQETQYF.